Listed below are T cell receptor beta chains from one sample, sequenced in a study of blood T cell repertoires in COVID-19. Here immunoSEQ multiplex PCR was the method, and the copy in TCRdb shows in-frame clones only, minus some. This sample has 100,000 to 140,000 clones; 84% occur once, and the top ten carry around 4.4%. The sequenced sample was peripheral blood. The receptor source for this set is a human donor in a cohort sampled during active COVID-19. Each CDR3 is given with its conserved first and last residue. A D gene is named only where the DNA matches it firmly.

>TRBJ2-1|NA|TRBV5-1
CASSSDFVNEQFF
>TRBJ2-1|NA|TRBV4-3
CASSQRGNEQFF
>TRBJ1-2|NA|TRBV5-6
CASSLQGNYGYTF
>TRBJ2-3|TRBD1|TRBV5-4
CASSLADRARTDTQYF
>TRBJ1-1|NA|TRBV5-1
CASNRQVGMGTEAFF
>TRBJ2-3|TRBD2|TRBV3-1/TRBV3-2
CASSQTSGTSTDTQYF
>TRBJ1-2|NA|TRBV4-3
CASSQDRVDYGYTF
>TRBJ2-3|TRBD2|TRBV19
CASSGASGRFDTQYF
>TRBJ1-5|TRBD1|TRBV19
CASRTTGASNQPQHF
>TRBJ2-5|TRBD2|TRBV29-1
CSVDDWVREVETQYF
>TRBJ1-2|TRBD1|TRBV2
CASSAYTGTDYGYTF
>TRBJ1-4|TRBD1|TRBV30
CAWDPGQGSNEKLFF
>TRBJ2-3|NA|TRBV7-8
CASSLVQRTDTQYF
>TRBJ2-2|NA|TRBV29-1
CSASSAGELFF
>TRBJ2-4|TRBD2|TRBV19
CASSPSGIKSKNIQYF
>TRBJ1-1|NA|TRBV30
CAWSAWGGTEAFF
>TRBJ2-5|TRBD1|TRBV7-9
CASSFLTGVQETQYF
>TRBJ2-3|TRBD2|TRBV19
CASRVAGDDTQYF
>TRBJ1-5|NA|TRBV30
CAWSGVGNQPQHF
>TRBJ1-2|TRBD1|TRBV2
CASSSQGGRGYTF
>TRBJ2-2|NA|TRBV27
CASRLGAQNTGELFF
>TRBJ1-2|NA|TRBV10-3
CAISEWGLYGYTF
>TRBJ2-7|TRBD2|TRBV9
CASSSRTSGKDEQYF
>TRBJ1-6|NA|TRBV9
CASSPEVGDSPLHF
>TRBJ2-1|NA|TRBV29-1
CSFKASSYNEQFF
>TRBJ2-6|NA|TRBV5-1
CASSLESAGTNVLTF
>TRBJ1-1|NA|TRBV18
CASSVGQSRNTEAFF
>TRBJ2-7|TRBD1|TRBV6-2/TRBV6-3
CASSYSGRGPYEQYF
>TRBJ1-2|TRBD1|TRBV2
CASRGTGGGYTF
>TRBJ2-3|TRBD2|TRBV28
CASYLGGGTDTQYF
>TRBJ1-2|NA|TRBV7-2
CASSLNSANYGYTF
>TRBJ2-3|TRBD1|TRBV5-1
CASREGQVTDTQYF
>TRBJ1-3|NA|TRBV6-1
CASSEFTHSGNTIYF
>TRBJ1-1|NA|TRBV27
CASRPAVMNTEAFF
>TRBJ1-2|NA|TRBV5-4
CASRVGGAGDGYTF
>TRBJ2-7|TRBD1|TRBV5-1
CASSFSDRFKGASYEQYF
>TRBJ2-2|NA|TRBV15
CATSSPSPGTPNTGELFF
>TRBJ2-2|NA|TRBV7-9
CASSPSGTGELFF
>TRBJ2-2|TRBD2|TRBV3-1/TRBV3-2
CASSRSGSRTGELFF
>TRBJ1-3|NA|TRBV11-2
CASSIPDTNTIYF
>TRBJ2-1|TRBD2|TRBV20-1
CSASVGGRARSNEQFF
>TRBJ1-1|NA|TRBV13
CASRPRGAGSTEAFF
>TRBJ1-6|NA|TRBV19
CASSIIHRSSYNSPLHF
>TRBJ2-1|TRBD2|TRBV5-6
CASSLAGVTYNEQFF
>TRBJ2-1|TRBD2|TRBV7-9
CASSLGLAENEQFF